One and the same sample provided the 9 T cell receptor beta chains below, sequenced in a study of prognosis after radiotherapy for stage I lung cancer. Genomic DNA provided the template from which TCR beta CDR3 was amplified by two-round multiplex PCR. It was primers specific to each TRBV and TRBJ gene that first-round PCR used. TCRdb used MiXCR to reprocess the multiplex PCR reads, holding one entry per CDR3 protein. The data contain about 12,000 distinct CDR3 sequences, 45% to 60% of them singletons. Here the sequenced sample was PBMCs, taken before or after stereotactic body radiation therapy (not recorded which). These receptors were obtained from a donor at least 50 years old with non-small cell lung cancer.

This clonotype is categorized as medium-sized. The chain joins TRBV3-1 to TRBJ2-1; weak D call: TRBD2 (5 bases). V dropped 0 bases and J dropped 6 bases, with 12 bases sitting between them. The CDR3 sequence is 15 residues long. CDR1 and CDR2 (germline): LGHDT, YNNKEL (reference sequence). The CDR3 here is CASSQETTHGNEQFF. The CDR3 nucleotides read TGTGCCAGCAGCCAAGAGACTACTCACGGCAATGAGCAGTTCTTC.

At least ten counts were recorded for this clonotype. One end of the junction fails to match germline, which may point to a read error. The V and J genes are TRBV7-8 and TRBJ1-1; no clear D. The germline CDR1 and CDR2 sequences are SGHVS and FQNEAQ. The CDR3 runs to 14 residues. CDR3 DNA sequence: TGTGCCAGCAGCATAGCGTCGGGGAACACTGAAGCTTTCTTT. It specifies CASSIASGNTEAFF.

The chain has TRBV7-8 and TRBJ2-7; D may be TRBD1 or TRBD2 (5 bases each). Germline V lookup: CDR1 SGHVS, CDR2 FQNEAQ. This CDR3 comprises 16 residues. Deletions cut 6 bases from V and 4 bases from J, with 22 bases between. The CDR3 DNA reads TGTGCCAGCAGATACCGGGGCCCCGCAAGGGCTTACGAGCAGTACTTC. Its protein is CASRYRGPARAYEQYF.

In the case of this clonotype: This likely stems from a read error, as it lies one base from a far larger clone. CDR3 in amino acids: CASGVLVEKFF. CDR3 nucleotides: TGTGCCAGCGGAGTCCTGGTAGAGAAGTTCTTC. The rearrangement uses TRBV6-4 and TRBJ2-1; D unresolved. This CDR3 comprises 11 residues. The V end was cut by 8 bases, the J end by 14 bases, with 16 bases between. Germline V gene lookup returns CDR1 MRHNA and CDR2 SNTAGT.

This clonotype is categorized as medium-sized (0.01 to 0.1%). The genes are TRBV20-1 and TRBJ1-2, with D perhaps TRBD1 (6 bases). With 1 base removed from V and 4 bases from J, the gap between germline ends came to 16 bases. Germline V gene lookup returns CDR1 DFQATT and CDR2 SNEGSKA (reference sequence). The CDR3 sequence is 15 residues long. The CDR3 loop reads CSARVDQGTPYGYTF. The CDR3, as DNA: TGCAGTGCTAGAGTCGACCAGGGGACCCCCTATGGCTACACCTTC.

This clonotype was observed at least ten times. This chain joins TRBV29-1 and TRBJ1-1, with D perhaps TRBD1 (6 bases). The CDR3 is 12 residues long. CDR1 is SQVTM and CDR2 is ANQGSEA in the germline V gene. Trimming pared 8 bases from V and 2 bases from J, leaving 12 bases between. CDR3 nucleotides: TGCAGCACGGGACACTCTAACACTGAAGCTTTCTTT. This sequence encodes CSTGHSNTEAFF.

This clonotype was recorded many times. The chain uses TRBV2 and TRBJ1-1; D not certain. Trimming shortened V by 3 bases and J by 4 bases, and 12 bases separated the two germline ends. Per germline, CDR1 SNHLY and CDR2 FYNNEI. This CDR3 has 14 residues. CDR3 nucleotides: TGTGCCAGCAGTGATCCGGTCGTTAGCACTGAAGCTTTCTTT. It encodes CASSDPVVSTEAFF.

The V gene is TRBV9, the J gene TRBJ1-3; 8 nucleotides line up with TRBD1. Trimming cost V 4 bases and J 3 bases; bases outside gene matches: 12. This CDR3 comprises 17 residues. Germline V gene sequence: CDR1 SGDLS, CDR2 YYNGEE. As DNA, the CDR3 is TGTGCCAGCAGCCCAAGACAGGGGACATTAGGTGGAAACACCATATATTTT. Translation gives CASSPRQGTLGGNTIYF.

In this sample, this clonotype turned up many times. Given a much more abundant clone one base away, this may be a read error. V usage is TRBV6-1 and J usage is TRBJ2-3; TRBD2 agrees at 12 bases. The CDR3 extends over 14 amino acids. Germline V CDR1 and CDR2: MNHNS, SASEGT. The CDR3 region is CACSLAGGADTQYF. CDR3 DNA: TGTGCCTGCAGCCTAGCGGGAGGGGCAGATACGCAGTATTTT.